This T cell receptor beta chain was profiled in a study of metastatic and nonmetastatic thyroid tumors. On the study more broadly: Both malignant and benign thyroid patients supplied peripheral blood and tumor or nodule tissue samples, across which the repertoires of these patients were then compared. Study-level results: Significantly greater TCR beta diversity was reportedly found in malignant thyroid tumors than in benign nodules (in blood and tumor).

Authors' data handling: Clinicopathological groups supplied CDR3 differences that were used to build a distant-metastasis classifier for papillary thyroid cancer. Via MiXCR, TCRdb re-called the PCR reads. What appears here as the V and J calls and clone size reflects TCRdb's work, not the paper's. The sample yields tens of thousands of clones, more than 20% seen once. All patients were treatment-naive before thyroid surgery. With regard to this clone: Its antigen is still unknown.

The receptor was isolated from a female donor with papillary thyroid cancer or a benign thyroid nodule (not recorded which). Some clones in this sample may be carry-over from other donors' samples. The specimen was blood.

The CDR3 nucleotides are TGTGCCAGCAGCATTTCCGGGACATTTGTTAATGAGCAGTTCTTC. It yields the protein CASSISGTFVNEQFF. The J gene is TRBJ2-1, the V gene TRBV2; D might be TRBD1 (6 bases). This CDR3 has 15 amino acids. V was pared by 6 bases and J by 7 bases, with 19 bases between. The germline CDR1 and CDR2 sequences are SNHLY and FYNNEI.